Below, one TCR beta chain is given with its context. The antigen is undetermined. The data were obtained in a study of T cells expressing NK-cell markers. Study-wide context: Sorted CD3+CD56-NKG2C+, CD3+CD56+NKG2C+ and CD3+CD56+NKG2C- T cells supplied the TCR beta repertoires. The study, taken as a whole, reports: In a group of 5 or 6 donors, dominant NKG2C+ clonotypes represented about 1.0-7.5% of CD8+ T cells.

TCRdb reprocessed the 5' RACE reads; each CDR3 protein has one entry and no DNA is given. This sample contains about 260,000 distinct CDR3 sequences. The sequenced sample consisted of blood T cells: a sorted CD56 or NKG2C T cell subset, CD4+ or CD8+ T cells, or bulk PBMC T cells (not recorded which). The sequence was collected from a woman between 18 and 70 years old in good health.

CDR3 amino acids: CASSPLAGGVATEQFF. The genes are TRBV7-2 and TRBJ2-1; TCRdb reports TRBD2, a call that lacks DNA to check it against. Germline CDR1 and CDR2: SGHTA and FQGNSA. The CDR3 has 16 amino acids. Supplemented by reference TRBV7-2 and TRBJ2-1, the full variable domain reads GAGVSQSPSNKVTEKGKDVELRCDPISGHTALYWYRQSLGQGLEFLIYFQGNSAPDKSGLPSDRFSAERTGGSVSTLTIQRTQQEDSAVYLCASSPLAGGVATEQFFGPGTRLTVL.